The clone carrying this T cell receptor (beta chain) was detected only a few times. The antigen is undetermined. This sample was included in a study of T cells in Graves' hyperthyroidism and ophthalmopathy. These patients, aged 18 to 65, had recently diagnosed hyperthyroidism lasting under 2 months. Criteria for exclusion of patients were uncontrolled infection, other autoimmune disease, pregnancy or lactation. Each 10 ml fresh peripheral blood draw supplied the PBMCs. RNA transcripts provided the source from which TCR beta CDR3 regions were amplified. First-round RT-PCR with HTBI primers amplified the TCR CDR3 region. TCRdb reprocessed the multiplex PCR reads with MiXCR, giving one entry per CDR3 protein. The table lists around 250,000 distinct CDR3 sequences, roughly 15% of them singletons. V dropped 2 bases and J dropped 5; count of bases not matched to a gene: 7. CDR3 length: 15 amino acids. Germline loops: CDR1 DFQATT, CDR2 SNEGSKA (reference sequence).

Overall study findings and caveats: Ophthalmopathy, which appeared later, was predicted by the model a median 6.5 months before onset.

Sequencing used blood. The receptor was derived from a woman between 40 and 50 years old with Graves' hyperthyroidism that later progressed to Graves' ophthalmopathy. This rearrangement joins TRBV20-1 to TRBJ1-1, with TRBD1 matching 11 bases. CDR3 DNA sequence: TGCAGTGCTAGAAGACCCGGGACAGGGGGAACTGAAGCTTTCTTT. It codes for CSARRPGTGGTEAFF.